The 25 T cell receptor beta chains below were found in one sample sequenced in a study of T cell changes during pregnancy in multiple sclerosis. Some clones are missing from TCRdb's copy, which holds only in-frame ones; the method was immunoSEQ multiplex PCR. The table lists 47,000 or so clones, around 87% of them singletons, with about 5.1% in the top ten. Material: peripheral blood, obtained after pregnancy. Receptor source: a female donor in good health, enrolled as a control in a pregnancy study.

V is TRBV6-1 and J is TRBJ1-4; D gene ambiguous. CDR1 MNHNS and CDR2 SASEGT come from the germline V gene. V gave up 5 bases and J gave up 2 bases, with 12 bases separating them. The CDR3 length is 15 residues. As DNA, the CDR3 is TGTGCCAGCAGTATCTCGCGAGGGACTAATGAAAAACTGTTTTTT. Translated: CASSISRGTNEKLFF.

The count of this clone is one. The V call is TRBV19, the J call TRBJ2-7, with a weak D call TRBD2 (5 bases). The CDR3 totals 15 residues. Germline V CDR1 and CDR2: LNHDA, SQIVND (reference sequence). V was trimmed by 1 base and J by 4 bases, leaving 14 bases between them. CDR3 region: CASSIVRGSPYEQYF. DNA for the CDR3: TGTGCCAGTAGTATAGTTCGGGGTTCTCCATACGAGCAGTACTTC. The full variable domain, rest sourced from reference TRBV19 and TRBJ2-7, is DGGITQSPKYLFRKEGQNVTLSCEQNLNHDAMYWYRQDPGQGLRLIYYSQIVNDFQKGDIAEGYSVSREKKESFPLTVTSAQKNPTAFYLCASSIVRGSPYEQYFGPGTRLTVT.

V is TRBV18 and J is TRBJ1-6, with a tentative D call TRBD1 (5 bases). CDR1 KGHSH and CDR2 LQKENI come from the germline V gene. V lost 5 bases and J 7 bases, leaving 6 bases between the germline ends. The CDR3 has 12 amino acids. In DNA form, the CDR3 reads TGTGCCAGCTCAGGGGCGAATTCACCCCTCCACTTT. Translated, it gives CASSGANSPLHF.

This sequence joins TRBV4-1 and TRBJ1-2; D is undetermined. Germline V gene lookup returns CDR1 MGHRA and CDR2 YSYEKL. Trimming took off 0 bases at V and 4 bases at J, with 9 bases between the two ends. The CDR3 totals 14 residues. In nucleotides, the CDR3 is TGCGCCAGCAGCCAAGATGAGGTCACCTATGGCTACACCTTC. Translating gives CASSQDEVTYGYTF.

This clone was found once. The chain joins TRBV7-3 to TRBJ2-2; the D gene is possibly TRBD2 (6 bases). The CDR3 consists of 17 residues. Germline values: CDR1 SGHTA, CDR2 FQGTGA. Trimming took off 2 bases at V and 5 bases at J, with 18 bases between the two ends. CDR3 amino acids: CASSLPDQGLSTGELFF. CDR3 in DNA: TGTGCCAGCAGCTTACCAGATCAGGGACTTTCAACCGGGGAGCTGTTTTTT.

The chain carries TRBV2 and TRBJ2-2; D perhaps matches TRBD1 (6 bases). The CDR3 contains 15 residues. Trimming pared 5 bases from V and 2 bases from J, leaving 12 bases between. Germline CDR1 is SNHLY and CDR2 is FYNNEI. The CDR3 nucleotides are TGTGCCAGCAGTTATCACAGGGAAAACACCGGGGAGCTGTTTTTT. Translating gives CASSYHRENTGELFF.

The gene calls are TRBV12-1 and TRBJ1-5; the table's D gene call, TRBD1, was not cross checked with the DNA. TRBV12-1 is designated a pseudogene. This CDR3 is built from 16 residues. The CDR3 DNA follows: TGTGCCAGCAGCGTATGTGGAGACAGGCTAAATCAGCCCCAGCATTTT. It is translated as CASSVCGDRLNQPQHF.

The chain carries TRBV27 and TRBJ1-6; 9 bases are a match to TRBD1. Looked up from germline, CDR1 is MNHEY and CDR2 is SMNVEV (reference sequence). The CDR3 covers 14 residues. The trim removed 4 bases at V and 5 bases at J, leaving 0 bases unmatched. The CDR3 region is CASSWTGDNSPLHF. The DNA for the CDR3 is TGTGCCAGCAGTTGGACAGGGGATAATTCACCCCTCCACTTT.

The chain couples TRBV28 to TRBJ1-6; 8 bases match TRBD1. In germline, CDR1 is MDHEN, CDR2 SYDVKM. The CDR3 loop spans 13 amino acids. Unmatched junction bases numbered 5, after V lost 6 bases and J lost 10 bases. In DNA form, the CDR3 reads TGTGCCAGCAGGTCAGGGGGCGTCTCACCCCTCCACTTT. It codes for CASRSGGVSPLHF.

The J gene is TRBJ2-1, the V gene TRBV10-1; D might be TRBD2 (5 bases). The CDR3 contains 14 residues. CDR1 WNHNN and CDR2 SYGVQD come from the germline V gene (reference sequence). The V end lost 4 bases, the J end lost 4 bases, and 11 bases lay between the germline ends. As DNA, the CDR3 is TGCGCCAGCAGTGTATCAACTAGTTACAATGAGCAGTTCTTC. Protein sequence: CASSVSTSYNEQFF.

CDR3 nucleotide sequence: TGTGCCAGCAGCAAAGAGGGACAGCCGGACACTGAAGCTTTCTTT. As protein: CASSKEGQPDTEAFF. The chain carries TRBV5-5 and TRBJ1-1; 7 positions agree with TRBD1. The CDR3 extends over 15 amino acids. Germline CDR1 is SGHKS and CDR2 is YYEKEE (reference sequence). V shed 4 bases, J shed 3 bases, and the junction held 9 bases outside the gene matches.

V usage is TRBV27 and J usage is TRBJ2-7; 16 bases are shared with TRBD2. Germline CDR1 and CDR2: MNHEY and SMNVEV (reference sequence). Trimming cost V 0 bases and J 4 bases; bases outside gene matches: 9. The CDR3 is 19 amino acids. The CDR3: CASSLSLGTSGRAGYEQYF. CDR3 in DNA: TGTGCCAGCAGTTTATCCCTCGGGACTAGCGGGAGGGCCGGATACGAGCAGTACTTC.

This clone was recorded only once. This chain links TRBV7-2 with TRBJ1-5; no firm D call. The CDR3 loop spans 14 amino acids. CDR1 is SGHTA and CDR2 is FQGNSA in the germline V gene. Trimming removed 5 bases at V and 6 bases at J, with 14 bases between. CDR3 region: CASSPRGVGQPQHF. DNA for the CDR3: TGTGCCAGCAGCCCCCGCGGGGTCGGTCAGCCCCAGCATTTT.

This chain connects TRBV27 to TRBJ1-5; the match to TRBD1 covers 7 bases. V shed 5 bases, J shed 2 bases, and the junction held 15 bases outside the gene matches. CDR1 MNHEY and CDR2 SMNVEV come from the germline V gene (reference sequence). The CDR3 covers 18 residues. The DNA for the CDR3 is TGTGCCAGCAGTCCCACCCGAACCGGACAGGTTCGCAATCAGCCCCAGCATTTT. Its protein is CASSPTRTGQVRNQPQHF.

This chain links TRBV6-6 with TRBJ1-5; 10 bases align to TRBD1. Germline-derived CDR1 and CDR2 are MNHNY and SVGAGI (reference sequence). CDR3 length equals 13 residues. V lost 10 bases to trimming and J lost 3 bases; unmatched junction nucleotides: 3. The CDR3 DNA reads TGTGCCACGGGACAGGGGATCAATCAGCCCCAGCATTTT. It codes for CATGQGINQPQHF.

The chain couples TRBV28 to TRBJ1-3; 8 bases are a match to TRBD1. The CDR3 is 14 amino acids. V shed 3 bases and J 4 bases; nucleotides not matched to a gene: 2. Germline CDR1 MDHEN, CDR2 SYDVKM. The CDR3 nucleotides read TGTGCCAGCAGTTTGCCAGGGGGCGGAAACACCATATATTTT. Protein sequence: CASSLPGGGNTIYF.

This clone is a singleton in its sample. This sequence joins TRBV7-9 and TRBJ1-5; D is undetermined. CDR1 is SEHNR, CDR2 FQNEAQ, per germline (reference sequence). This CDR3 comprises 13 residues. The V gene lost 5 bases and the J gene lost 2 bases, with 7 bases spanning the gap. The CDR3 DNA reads TGTGCCAGCAGCCGCCGGGGCAATCAGCCCCAGCATTTT. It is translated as CASSRRGNQPQHF.

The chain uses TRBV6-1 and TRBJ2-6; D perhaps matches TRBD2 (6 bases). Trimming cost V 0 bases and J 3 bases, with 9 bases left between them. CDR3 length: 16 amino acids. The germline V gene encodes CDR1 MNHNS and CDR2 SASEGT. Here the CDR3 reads CASSEAWGGGANVLTF. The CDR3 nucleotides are TGTGCCAGCAGTGAAGCTTGGGGAGGTGGGGCCAACGTCCTGACTTTC.

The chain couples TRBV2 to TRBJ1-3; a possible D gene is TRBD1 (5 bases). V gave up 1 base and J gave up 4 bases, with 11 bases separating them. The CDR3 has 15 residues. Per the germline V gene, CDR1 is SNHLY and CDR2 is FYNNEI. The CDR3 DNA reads TGTGCCAGCAGTGAAGGTCAGGGAACGGGAAACACCATATATTTT. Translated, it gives CASSEGQGTGNTIYF.

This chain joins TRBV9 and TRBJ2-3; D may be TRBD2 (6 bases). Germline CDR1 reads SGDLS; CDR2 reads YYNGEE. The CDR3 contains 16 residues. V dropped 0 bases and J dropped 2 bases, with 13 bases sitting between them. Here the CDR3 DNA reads TGTGCCAGCAGCGTAGGGGTAGCGGACTACACAGATACGCAGTATTTT. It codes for CASSVGVADYTDTQYF.

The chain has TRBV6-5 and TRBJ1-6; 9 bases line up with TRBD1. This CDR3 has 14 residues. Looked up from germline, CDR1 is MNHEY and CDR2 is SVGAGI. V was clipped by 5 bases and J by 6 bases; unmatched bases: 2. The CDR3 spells CASSRDRVNSPLHF. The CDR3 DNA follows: TGTGCCAGCAGTCGGGACAGGGTTAATTCACCCCTCCACTTT.

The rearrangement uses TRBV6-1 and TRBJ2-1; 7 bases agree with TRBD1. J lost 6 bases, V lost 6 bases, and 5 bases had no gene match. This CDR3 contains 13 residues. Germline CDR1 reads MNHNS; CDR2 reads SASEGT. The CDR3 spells CASRGGPSNEQFF. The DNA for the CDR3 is TGTGCCAGCAGAGGGGGCCCCTCCAATGAGCAGTTCTTC.

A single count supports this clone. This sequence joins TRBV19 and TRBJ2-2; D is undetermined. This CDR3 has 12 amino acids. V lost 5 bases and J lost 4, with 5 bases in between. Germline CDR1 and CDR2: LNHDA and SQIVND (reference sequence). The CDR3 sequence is CASSSLTGELFF. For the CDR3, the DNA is TGTGCCAGTAGTTCCCTCACCGGGGAGCTGTTTTTT. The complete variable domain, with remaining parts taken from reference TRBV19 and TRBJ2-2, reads DGGITQSPKYLFRKEGQNVTLSCEQNLNHDAMYWYRQDPGQGLRLIYYSQIVNDFQKGDIAEGYSVSREKKESFPLTVTSAQKNPTAFYLCASSSLTGELFFGEGSRLTVL.

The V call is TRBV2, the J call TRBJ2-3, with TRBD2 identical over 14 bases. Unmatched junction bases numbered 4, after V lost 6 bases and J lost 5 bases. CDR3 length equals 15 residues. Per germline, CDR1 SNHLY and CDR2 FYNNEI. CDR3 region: CASRGLAGAGDTQYF. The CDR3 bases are TGTGCCAGCAGGGGACTAGCGGGAGCGGGAGATACGCAGTATTTT.

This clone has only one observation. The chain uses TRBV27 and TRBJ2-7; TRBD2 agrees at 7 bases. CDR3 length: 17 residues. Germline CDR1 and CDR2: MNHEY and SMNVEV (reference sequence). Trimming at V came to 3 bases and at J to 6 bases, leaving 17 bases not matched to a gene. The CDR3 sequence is CASSFRAGTTTPFEQYF. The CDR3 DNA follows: TGTGCCAGCAGTTTCCGAGCCGGGACTACTACGCCTTTCGAGCAGTACTTC.